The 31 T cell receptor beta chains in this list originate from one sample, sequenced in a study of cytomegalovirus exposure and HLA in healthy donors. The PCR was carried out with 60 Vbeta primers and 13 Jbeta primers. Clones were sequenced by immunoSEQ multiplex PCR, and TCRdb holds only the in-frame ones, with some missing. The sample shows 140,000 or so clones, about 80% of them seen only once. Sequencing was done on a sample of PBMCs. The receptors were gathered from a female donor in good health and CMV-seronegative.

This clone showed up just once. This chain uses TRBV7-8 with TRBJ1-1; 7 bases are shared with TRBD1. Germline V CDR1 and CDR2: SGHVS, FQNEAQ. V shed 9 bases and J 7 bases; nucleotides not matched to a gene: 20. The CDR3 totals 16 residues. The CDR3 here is CASGVDRATGGDEAFF. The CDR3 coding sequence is TGTGCCAGTGGGGTTGACAGGGCCACCGGGGGGGATGAAGCTTTCTTT. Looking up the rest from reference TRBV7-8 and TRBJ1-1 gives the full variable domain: GAGVSQSPRYKVAKRGQDVALRCDPISGHVSLFWYQQALGQGPEFLTYFQNEAQLDKSGLPSDRFFAERPEGSVSTLKIQRTQQEDSAVYLCASGVDRATGGDEAFFGQGTRLTVV.

CDR3 nucleotide sequence: TGCGCCAGCAGCTTGTCCAGGGGGATGAATGAAAAACTGTTTTTT. Amino acids: CASSLSRGMNEKLFF. The chain has TRBV5-1 and TRBJ1-4, with 7 positions matching TRBD1. V trimming: 1 base; J trimming: 5 bases; junction bases outside the gene matches: 5. The CDR3 spans 15 residues. CDR1 and CDR2 from the germline V gene are SGHRS and YFSETQ.

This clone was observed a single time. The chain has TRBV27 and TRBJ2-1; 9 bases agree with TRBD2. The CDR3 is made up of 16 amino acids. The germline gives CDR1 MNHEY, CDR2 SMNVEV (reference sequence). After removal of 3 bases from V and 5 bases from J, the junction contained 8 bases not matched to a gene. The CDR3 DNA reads TGTGCCAGCAGTTTTCTCAGCGGGAGGTTAGACAATGAGCAGTTCTTC. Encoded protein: CASSFLSGRLDNEQFF.

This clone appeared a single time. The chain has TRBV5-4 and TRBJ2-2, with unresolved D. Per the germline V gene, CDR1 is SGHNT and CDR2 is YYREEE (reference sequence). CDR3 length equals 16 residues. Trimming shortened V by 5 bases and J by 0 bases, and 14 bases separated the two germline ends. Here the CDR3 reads CASSSPTSANTGELFF. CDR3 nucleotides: TGTGCCAGCAGTTCACCGACCAGCGCGAACACCGGGGAGCTGTTTTTT.

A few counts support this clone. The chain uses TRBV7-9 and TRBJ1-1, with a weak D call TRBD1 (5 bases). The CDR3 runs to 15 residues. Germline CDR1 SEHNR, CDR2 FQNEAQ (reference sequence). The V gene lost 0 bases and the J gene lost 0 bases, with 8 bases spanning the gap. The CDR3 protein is CASSLAVGLNTEAFF. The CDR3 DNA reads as TGTGCCAGCAGCTTAGCGGTGGGGCTGAACACTGAAGCTTTCTTT.

The CDR3 DNA sequence: TGCAGTGCCCGGACAGGAGGAGCTTTCTTT. This translates into CSARTGGAFF. The gene calls are TRBV20-1 and TRBJ1-1, with 7 positions matching TRBD1. The CDR3 loop spans 10 amino acids. The trim removed 6 bases at V and 10 bases at J, leaving 5 bases unmatched. Germline CDR1 is DFQATT and CDR2 is SNEGSKA (reference sequence).

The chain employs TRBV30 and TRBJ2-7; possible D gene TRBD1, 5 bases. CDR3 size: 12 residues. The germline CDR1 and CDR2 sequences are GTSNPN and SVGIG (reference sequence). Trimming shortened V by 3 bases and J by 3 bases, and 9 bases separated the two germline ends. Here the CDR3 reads CAWSLGVYEQYF. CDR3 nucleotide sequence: TGTGCCTGGAGCCTAGGGGTCTACGAGCAGTACTTC.

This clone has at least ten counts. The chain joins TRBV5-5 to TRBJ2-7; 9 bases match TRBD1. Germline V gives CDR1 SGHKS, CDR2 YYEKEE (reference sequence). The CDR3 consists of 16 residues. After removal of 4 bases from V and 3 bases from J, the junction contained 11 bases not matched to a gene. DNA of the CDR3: TGTGCCAGCAGCCTCGCTCACAGGGGGCTCGACTACGAGCAGTACTTC. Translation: CASSLAHRGLDYEQYF. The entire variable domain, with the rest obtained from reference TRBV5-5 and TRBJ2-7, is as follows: DAGVTQSPTHLIKTRGQQVTLRCSPISGHKSVSWYQQVLGQGPQFIFQYYEKEERGRGNFPDRFSARQFPNYSSELNVNALLLGDSALYLCASSLAHRGLDYEQYFGPGTRLTVT.

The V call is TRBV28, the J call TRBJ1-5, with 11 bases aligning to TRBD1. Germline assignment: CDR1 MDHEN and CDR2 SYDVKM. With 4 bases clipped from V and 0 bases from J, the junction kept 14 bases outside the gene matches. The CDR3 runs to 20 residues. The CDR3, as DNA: TGTGCCAGCAGTTCCCCAACGGGACAGGGGGGTTGGTATAGCAATCAGCCCCAGCATTTT. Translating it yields CASSSPTGQGGWYSNQPQHF.

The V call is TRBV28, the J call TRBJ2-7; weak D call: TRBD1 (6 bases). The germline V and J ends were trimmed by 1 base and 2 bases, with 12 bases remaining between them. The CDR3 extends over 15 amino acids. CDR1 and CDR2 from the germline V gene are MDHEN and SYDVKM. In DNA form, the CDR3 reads TGTGCCAGCAGTTTATCAGGGGTAGGAACCTACGAGCAGTACTTC. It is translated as CASSLSGVGTYEQYF.

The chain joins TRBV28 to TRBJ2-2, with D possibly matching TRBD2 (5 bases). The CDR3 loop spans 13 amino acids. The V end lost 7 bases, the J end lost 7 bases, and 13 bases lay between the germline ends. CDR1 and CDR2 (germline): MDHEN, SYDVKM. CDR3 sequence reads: CASISQADGELFF. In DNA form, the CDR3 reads TGTGCCAGCATTTCTCAAGCGGACGGGGAGCTGTTTTTT.

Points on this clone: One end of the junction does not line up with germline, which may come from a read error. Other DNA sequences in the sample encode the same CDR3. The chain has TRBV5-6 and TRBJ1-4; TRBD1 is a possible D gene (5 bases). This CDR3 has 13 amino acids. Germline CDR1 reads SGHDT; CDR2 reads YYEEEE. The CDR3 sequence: CASSFQGDEKLFF. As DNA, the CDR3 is TGCGCCAGCAGCTTTCAAGGGGATGAAAAACTGTTTTTT. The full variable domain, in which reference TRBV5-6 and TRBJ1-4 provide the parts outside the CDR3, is DAGVTQSPTHLIKTRGQQVTLRCSPKSGHDTVSWYQQALGQGPQFIFQYYEEEERQRGNFPDRFSGHQFPNYSSELNVNALLLGDSALYLCASSFQGDEKLFFGSGTQLSVL.

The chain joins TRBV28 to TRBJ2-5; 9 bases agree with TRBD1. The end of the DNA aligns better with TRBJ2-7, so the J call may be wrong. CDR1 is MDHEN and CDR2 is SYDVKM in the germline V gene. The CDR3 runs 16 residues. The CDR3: CASRRNTGGGLYEQYF. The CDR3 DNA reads TGTGCCAGCAGGCGTAATACAGGGGGCGGACTCTACGAGCAGTACTTC.

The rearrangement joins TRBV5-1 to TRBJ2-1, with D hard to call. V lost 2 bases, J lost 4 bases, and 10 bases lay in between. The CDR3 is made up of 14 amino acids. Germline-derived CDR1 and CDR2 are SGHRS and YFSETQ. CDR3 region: CASSFSTVYNEQFF. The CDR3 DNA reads TGCGCCAGCAGCTTTAGTACAGTATACAATGAGCAGTTCTTC.

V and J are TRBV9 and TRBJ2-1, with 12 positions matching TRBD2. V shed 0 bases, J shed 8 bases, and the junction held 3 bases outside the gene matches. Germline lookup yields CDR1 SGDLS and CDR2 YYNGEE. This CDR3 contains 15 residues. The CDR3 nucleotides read TGTGCCAGCAGCGTAGTGACTAGCGGGAGTTATGAGCAGTTCTTC. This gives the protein CASSVVTSGSYEQFF.

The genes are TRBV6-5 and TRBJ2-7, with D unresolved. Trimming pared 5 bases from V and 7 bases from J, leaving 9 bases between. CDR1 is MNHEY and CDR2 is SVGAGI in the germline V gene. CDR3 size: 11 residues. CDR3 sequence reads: CASSLYGEQYF. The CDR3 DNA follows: TGTGCCAGCAGTCTGTACGGGGAGCAGTACTTC.

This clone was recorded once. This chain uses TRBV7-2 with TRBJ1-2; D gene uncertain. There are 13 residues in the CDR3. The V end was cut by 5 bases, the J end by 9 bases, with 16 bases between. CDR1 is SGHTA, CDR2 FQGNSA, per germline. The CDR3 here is CASSRNVGDSYTF. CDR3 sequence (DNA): TGTGCCAGCAGCCGTAACGTGGGCGACAGCTACACCTTC.

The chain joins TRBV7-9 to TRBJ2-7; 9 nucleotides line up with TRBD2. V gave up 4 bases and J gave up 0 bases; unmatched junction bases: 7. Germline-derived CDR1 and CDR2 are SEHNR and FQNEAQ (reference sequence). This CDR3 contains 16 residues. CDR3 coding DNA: TGTGCCAGCAGCTCCATAGCGGGAGTCGGCTCCTACGAGCAGTACTTC. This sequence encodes CASSSIAGVGSYEQYF.

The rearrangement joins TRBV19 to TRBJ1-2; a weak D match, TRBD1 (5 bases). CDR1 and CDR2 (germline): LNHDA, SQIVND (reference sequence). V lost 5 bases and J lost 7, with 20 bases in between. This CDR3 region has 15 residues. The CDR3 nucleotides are TGTGCCAGTAGTTCGTGGGACCGGGAAGCGGGTGGCTACACCTTC. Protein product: CASSSWDREAGGYTF. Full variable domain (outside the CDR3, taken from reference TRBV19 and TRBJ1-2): DGGITQSPKYLFRKEGQNVTLSCEQNLNHDAMYWYRQDPGQGLRLIYYSQIVNDFQKGDIAEGYSVSREKKESFPLTVTSAQKNPTAFYLCASSSWDREAGGYTFGSGTRLTVV.

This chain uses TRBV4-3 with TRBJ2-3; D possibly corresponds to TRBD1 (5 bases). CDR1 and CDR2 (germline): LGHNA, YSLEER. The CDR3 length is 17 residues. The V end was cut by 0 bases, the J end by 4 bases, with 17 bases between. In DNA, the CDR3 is TGCGCCAGCAGCCAAGATTTAATCCCAGGGTATCCAGATACGCAGTATTTT. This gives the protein CASSQDLIPGYPDTQYF.

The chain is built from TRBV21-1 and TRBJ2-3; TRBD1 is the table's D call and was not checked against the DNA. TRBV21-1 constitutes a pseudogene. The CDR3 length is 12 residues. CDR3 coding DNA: TGTGCCACCGAAAATAACACCGATACGCAGTATTTT. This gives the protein CATENNTDTQYF.

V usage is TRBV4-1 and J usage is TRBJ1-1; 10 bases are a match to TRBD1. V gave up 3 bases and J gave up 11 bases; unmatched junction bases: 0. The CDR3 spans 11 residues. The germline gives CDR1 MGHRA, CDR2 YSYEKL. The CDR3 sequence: CASSQDRGAFF. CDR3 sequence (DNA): TGCGCCAGCAGCCAGGACAGGGGGGCTTTCTTT.

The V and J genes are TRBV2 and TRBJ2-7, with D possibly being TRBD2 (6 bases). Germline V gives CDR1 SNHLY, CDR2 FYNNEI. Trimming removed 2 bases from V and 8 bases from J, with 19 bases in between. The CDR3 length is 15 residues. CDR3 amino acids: CASSESLAPLGKQYF. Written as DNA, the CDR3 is TGTGCCAGCAGTGAAAGTCTAGCGCCCCTGGGGAAGCAGTACTTC.

This chain's CDR3 is CASSLSGISSYEQYF. The CDR3 nucleotides are TGTGCCAGCAGCTTGAGCGGGATTAGCTCCTACGAGCAGTACTTC. The rearrangement uses TRBV11-2 and TRBJ2-7, with TRBD2 matching 7 bases. The CDR3 consists of 15 residues. CDR1 is SGHAT and CDR2 is FQNNGV in the germline V gene. Losses at the gene ends were 3 bases for V and 0 bases for J; bases not matched to a gene: 5. The full variable domain, its missing parts supplied by reference TRBV11-2 and TRBJ2-7, is EAGVAQSPRYKIIEKRQSVAFWCNPISGHATLYWYQQILGQGPKLLIQFQNNGVVDDSQLPKDRFSAERLKGVDSTLKIQPAKLEDSAVYLCASSLSGISSYEQYFGPGTRLTVT.

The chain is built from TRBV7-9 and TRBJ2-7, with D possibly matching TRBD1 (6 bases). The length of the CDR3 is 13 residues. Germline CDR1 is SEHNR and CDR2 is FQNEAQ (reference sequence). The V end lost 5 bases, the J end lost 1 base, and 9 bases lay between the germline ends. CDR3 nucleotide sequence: TGTGCCAGCAGCGCCCAGGGGTCCTACGAGCAGTACTTC. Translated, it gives CASSAQGSYEQYF.

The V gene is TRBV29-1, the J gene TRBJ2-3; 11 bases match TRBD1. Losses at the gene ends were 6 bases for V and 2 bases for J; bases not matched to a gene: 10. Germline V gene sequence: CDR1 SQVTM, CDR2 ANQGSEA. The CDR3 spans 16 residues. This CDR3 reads CSVDGGTGGYTDTQYF. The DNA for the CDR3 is TGCAGCGTCGACGGAGGGACAGGGGGTTACACAGATACGCAGTATTTT.

This CDR3 reads CASSQPRGDVGPEGEKLFF. As DNA, the CDR3 is TGCGCCAGCAGCCAACCACGAGGGGACGTCGGACCGGAGGGTGAAAAACTGTTTTTT. V usage is TRBV4-1 and J usage is TRBJ1-4, with D perhaps matching TRBD1 (5 bases). The germline V gene encodes CDR1 MGHRA and CDR2 YSYEKL. This CDR3 spans 19 amino acids. V dropped 2 bases and J dropped 7 bases, with 26 bases sitting between them.

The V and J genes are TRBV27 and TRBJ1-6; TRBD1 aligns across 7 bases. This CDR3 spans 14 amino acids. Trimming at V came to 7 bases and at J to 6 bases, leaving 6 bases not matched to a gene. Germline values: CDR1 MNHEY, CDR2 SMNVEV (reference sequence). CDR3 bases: TGTGCCAGCACCCCGACAGGGCCTAATTCACCCCTCCACTTT. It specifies CASTPTGPNSPLHF.

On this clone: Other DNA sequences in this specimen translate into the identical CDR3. DNA of the CDR3: TGTGCCAGCACCATGGGACTAGCGGGAACCTACGAGCAGTACTTC. Its translation is CASTMGLAGTYEQYF. The chain joins TRBV28 to TRBJ2-7; 13 bases map to TRBD2. Germline CDR1 reads MDHEN; CDR2 reads SYDVKM. This CDR3 spans 15 amino acids. The V gene end was trimmed by 7 bases and the J gene end by 2 bases; junction bases not matched to a gene: 5.

CDR3 loop: CASSRGPNQPTYEQYF. CDR3 in DNA: TGTGCCAGCAGTCGGGGTCCCAACCAGCCTACCTACGAGCAGTACTTC. This rearrangement joins TRBV28 to TRBJ2-7; D perhaps matches TRBD2 (5 bases). The CDR3 sequence is 16 residues long. V gave up 5 bases and J gave up 2 bases, with 19 bases separating them. Germline-derived CDR1 and CDR2 are MDHEN and SYDVKM.

The CDR3 reads CASSLGRGIFNSPLHF. CDR3 sequence (DNA): TGTGCCAGCAGCTTAGGCAGGGGGATATTCAATTCACCCCTCCACTTT. The V call is TRBV7-6, the J call TRBJ1-6; TRBD1 aligns across 7 bases. Losses at the gene ends were 1 base for V and 7 bases for J; bases not matched to a gene: 7. The germline CDR1 and CDR2 sequences are SGHVS and FNYEAQ. The CDR3 spans 16 residues.